A selection of T cell receptor beta chains follows, all from one sample in a study of blood T cells in healthy people across ages. TCRdb re-analysed the 5' RACE reads in MiXCR, keeping a single row per CDR3 protein. The sample holds 1.5 million to 1.8 million distinct CDR3 sequences, about 45% seen once. The source material was blood. These receptors were collected from a woman under 30 in good health. Both conserved end residues are part of each CDR3. A D gene is named only where the DNA matches it firmly. Some rows mark clone size as missing; the rest say once, few, many or name a class of expanded clone.

V: TRBV10-3
J: TRBJ2-1
D: TRBD2
size: -
CDR3: CAIGVLAGGYEQFF
DNA: TGTGCCATCGGTGTTCTAGCGGGAGGCTATGAGCAGTTCTTC

V: TRBV20-1
J: TRBJ1-1
D: -
size: -
CDR3: CSARVITRMNTEAFF
DNA: TGCAGTGCTAGAGTAATAACACGAATGAACACTGAAGCTTTCTTT

V: TRBV7-2
J: TRBJ2-7
D: TRBD1
size: few
CDR3: CASSRQGAYNEQYF
DNA: TGTGCCAGCAGCCGACAGGGGGCCTACAATGAGCAGTACTTC

V: TRBV2
J: TRBJ2-3
D: TRBD2
size: -
CDR3: CASIPGGPSGPRDTQYF
DNA: TGTGCCAGCATCCCGGGAGGACCTAGCGGCCCACGAGATACGCAGTATTTT

V: TRBV20-1
J: TRBJ2-7
D: TRBD2
size: -
CDR3: CSARLLISGRAGNEQYF
DNA: TGCAGTGCTAGGCTACTGATTAGCGGGAGGGCCGGAAATGAGCAGTACTTC

V: TRBV2
J: TRBJ2-7
D: -
size: -
CDR3: CASSDPGERSSYEQYF
DNA: TGTGCCAGCAGCGACCCCGGGGAGAGGTCTAGTTACGAGCAGTACTTC

V: TRBV7-9
J: TRBJ2-3
D: TRBD2
size: -
CDR3: CASSRQLAVPTDTQYF
DNA: TGTGCCAGCAGCAGGCAACTAGCGGTCCCCACAGATACGCAGTATTTT

V: TRBV20-1
J: TRBJ2-1
D: TRBD1
size: -
CDR3: CSALGQAAESYNEQFF
DNA: TGCAGTGCCCTTGGACAGGCGGCGGAATCCTACAATGAGCAGTTCTTC

V: TRBV21-1
J: TRBJ2-5
D: -
size: -
CDR3: CASSKLAGYQETQYF
DNA: TGTGCCAGCAGCAAACTAGCGGGGTACCAAGAGACCCAGTACTTC

V: TRBV4-3
J: TRBJ2-1
D: TRBD2
size: few
CDR3: CASSQDSVGTSVYNEQFF
DNA: TGCGCCAGCAGCCAAGATTCGGTTGGGACTAGCGTCTACAATGAGCAGTTCTTC

V: TRBV4-2
J: TRBJ2-3
D: -
size: -
CDR3: CASSQDFDSASTDTQYF
DNA: TGTGCCAGCAGCCAAGATTTCGACAGCGCTAGCACAGATACGCAGTATTTT

V: TRBV25-1
J: TRBJ1-3
D: -
size: few
CDR3: CASSDYYSGNTIYF
DNA: TGTGCCAGCAGTGACTACTATTCTGGAAACACCATATATTTT

V: TRBV6-2/TRBV6-3
J: TRBJ2-1
D: -
size: -
CDR3: CASSYWDGASYEQFF
DNA: TGTGCCAGCAGTTACTGGGACGGGGCCTCCTACGAGCAGTTCTTC

V: TRBV2
J: TRBJ1-3
D: -
size: -
CDR3: CASSTGGAGNTIYF
DNA: TGTGCCAGCAGCACGGGGGGAGCTGGAAACACCATATATTTT

V: TRBV10-3
J: TRBJ2-2
D: TRBD2
size: once
CDR3: CAITTSGVRTGELFF
DNA: TGTGCCATCACTACTAGCGGGGTTCGGACCGGGGAGCTGTTTTTT

V: TRBV4-1
J: TRBJ1-6
D: -
size: -
CDR3: CASSQVRATSLNSPLHF
DNA: TGCGCCAGCAGCCAAGTTAGGGCAACCTCACTTAATTCACCCCTCCACTTT

V: TRBV3-1
J: TRBJ2-7
D: -
size: -
CDR3: CASTIGTTAYEQYF
DNA: TGTGCCAGCACGATCGGTACTACCGCCTACGAGCAGTACTTC

V: TRBV20-1
J: TRBJ2-2
D: -
size: -
CDR3: CSAVPLETGELFF
DNA: TGCAGTGCTGTTCCTCTCGAAACCGGGGAGCTGTTTTTT

V: TRBV20-1
J: TRBJ2-1
D: -
size: -
CDR3: CSALRGSGVTYNEQFF
DNA: TGCAGTGCCCTCAGGGGATCGGGGGTTACCTACAATGAGCAGTTCTTC

V: TRBV20-1
J: TRBJ2-7
D: -
size: -
CDR3: CSARPSGVTYEQYF
DNA: TGCAGTGCTAGACCTTCCGGAGTTACCTACGAGCAGTACTTC